This entry is about one T cell receptor (beta chain). Assay: immunoSEQ multiplex PCR; the TCRdb copy retains only in-frame clones and omits some. This table has 2 million to 2.5 million clones, approximately 93% appearing once. This sample is drawn from a study of shared clonotypes between healthy human individuals. The source of this sequence is a man aged 18-30 years in good health. Some clones in this sample may be carry-over from other donors' samples. Sequenced sample: naive CD4+ T cells from PBMCs. The subset denotes: CD45RA+ positively selected.

CDR3 amino acids: CAWTGLARNEQYF. Here the CDR3 DNA reads TGTGCCTGGACCGGACTAGCGAGGAACGAGCAGTACTTC. V usage is TRBV30 and J usage is TRBJ2-5; 9 bases map to TRBD2. The end of the DNA fits TRBJ2-7 better, so the J call may be wrong. In germline, CDR1 is GTSNPN, CDR2 SVGIG (reference sequence). CDR3 length equals 13 residues.